The T cell receptor (beta chain) described here comes from a study of neoadjuvant anti-PD-1 for oral cavity cancer. Study background: Before surgery, most patients got three to four biweekly 3 mg/kg nivolumab doses. Patients without progression received a fourth nivolumab dose around day 43, then surgical resection on days 50-56. The study's findings and limits: TCR analyses covered only a few patients per response group.

CDR3 size: 15 residues. The junction had 4 bases not matched to a gene; V was cut back by 3 bases and J by 5 bases. Germline V gives CDR1 SGHNT, CDR2 YENEEA. Patients had newly diagnosed, untreated stage II-IVA oral cavity squamous cell carcinoma. TCRdb's table, derived via immunoSEQ multiplex PCR, lists solely in-frame clones and lacks some. The sample yields about 16,000 clones, 50% to 65% seen once. This clone was seen a handful of times. As yet, its antigen is unknown. The chain links TRBV11-3 to TRBJ2-2; 9 bases are a match to TRBD1. Sequenced material: PBMCs, taken before nivolumab (anti-PD-1) treatment. The TCR sequence derives from a person between 40 and 79 years old with oral cavity squamous cell carcinoma. The CDR3 protein is CASSLDRGGTGELFF. The CDR3 DNA reads TGTGCCAGCAGCTTGGACAGGGGAGGAACCGGGGAGCTGTTTTTT.